The 19 T cell receptor beta chains listed next were all sequenced from one sample in a study of OX40 agonist ivuxolimab in advanced cancers. Here immunoSEQ multiplex PCR was the method, and the copy in TCRdb shows in-frame clones only, minus some. The sample carries almost 90,000 clones, around nine tenths recorded once. The sequencing used CD4+ or CD8+ T cells sorted from blood, collected in a trial of the OX40 agonist ivuxolimab. These receptors were taken from an adult with an advanced solid tumor such as melanoma, head and neck, liver or kidney cancer.

This rearrangement joins TRBV7-3 to TRBJ2-3, with unresolved D. Germline lookup yields CDR1 SGHTA and CDR2 FQGTGA. V lost 5 bases and J 1 base, leaving 16 bases between the germline ends. There are 16 residues in the CDR3. The CDR3 is CASSPHKVSGTDTQYF. CDR3 nucleotides: TGTGCCAGCAGCCCCCACAAGGTTTCTGGCACAGATACGCAGTATTTT.

This clone has more than one count but fewer than ten. The chain is built from TRBV18 and TRBJ1-5; D unclear. The CDR3 length is 13 residues. V was cut by 3 bases and J by 7 bases, with 10 bases left in between. CDR1 KGHSH and CDR2 LQKENI come from the germline V gene. DNA for the CDR3: TGTGCCAGCTCACCGGGCCCGGAGCAGCCCCAGCATTTT. Translation gives CASSPGPEQPQHF. The variable domain in full, completed from reference TRBV18 and TRBJ1-5, reads NAGVMQNPRHLVRRRGQEARLRCSPMKGHSHVYWYRQLPEEGLKFMVYLQKENIIDESGMPKERFSAEFPKEGPSILRIQQVVRGDSAAYFCASSPGPEQPQHFGDGTRLSIL.

This chain uses TRBV7-9 with TRBJ1-2; TRBD1 aligns across 9 bases. With V trimmed by 7 bases and J by 3 bases, 6 bases remained unmatched. Germline V gives CDR1 SEHNR, CDR2 FQNEAQ (reference sequence). The CDR3 runs 14 residues. Written as DNA, the CDR3 is TGTGCCAGCACCCGGGGACAGGGTGACTATGGCTACACCTTC. This gives the protein CASTRGQGDYGYTF.

The rearrangement uses TRBV6-5 and TRBJ1-2; D is undetermined. Germline CDR1 reads MNHEY; CDR2 reads SVGAGI. This CDR3 spans 15 amino acids. The ends were cut back, 5 bases at V and 2 bases at J, with 15 bases in the middle. CDR3 coding DNA: TGTGCCAGCAGTGTAAGAGAAGACACCAACTATGGCTACACCTTC. Encoded protein: CASSVREDTNYGYTF.

This chain joins TRBV7-8 and TRBJ2-1; D possibly corresponds to TRBD1 (6 bases). The V gene's germline CDR1 is SGHVS and CDR2 FQNEAQ. Trimming pared 2 bases from V and 4 bases from J, leaving 12 bases between. The CDR3 covers 15 residues. The CDR3 DNA sequence: TGTGCCAGCAGCTTAACAAGCCAGGGGTACAATGAGCAGTTCTTC. As protein: CASSLTSQGYNEQFF.

The table lists this clone with a count of one. The chain employs TRBV7-9 and TRBJ1-3; no clear D gene. CDR3 length: 14 amino acids. Trimming shortened V by 10 bases and J by 0 bases, and 13 bases separated the two germline ends. Germline V lookup: CDR1 SEHNR, CDR2 FQNEAQ (reference sequence). This CDR3 is CAIGRSNSGNTIYF. CDR3 nucleotides: TGTGCCATCGGCAGGTCCAACTCTGGAAACACCATATATTTT.

This clone came up a few times. J is TRBJ2-3 and V is TRBV5-1, with a possible D match to TRBD2 (6 bases). The germline V gene has CDR1 SGHRS and CDR2 YFSETQ. There are 15 residues in the CDR3. With 0 bases removed from V and 0 bases from J, the gap between germline ends came to 8 bases. The CDR3 DNA follows: TGCGCCAGCAGCTTGGGTAGCGGTAGCACAGATACGCAGTATTTT. This sequence encodes CASSLGSGSTDTQYF.

J is TRBJ2-7 and V is TRBV5-1; 7 nucleotides align to TRBD2. Trimming cost V 0 bases and J 2 bases; bases outside gene matches: 2. CDR1 and CDR2 from the germline V gene are SGHRS and YFSETQ. This CDR3 region has 14 residues. The CDR3 protein is CASSLEGTTYEQYF. In DNA, the CDR3 is TGCGCCAGCAGCTTGGAGGGGACTACCTACGAGCAGTACTTC.

This clone was found once. V gene TRBV30 combines with J gene TRBJ2-5; 8 bases line up with TRBD2. The V and J ends lost 1 base and 5 bases, in that order; junction bases with no gene match: 6. This CDR3 spans 14 amino acids. Germline CDR1 reads GTSNPN; CDR2 reads SVGIG (reference sequence). CDR3 region: CAWSAGGGRETQYF. The CDR3 DNA reads TGTGCCTGGAGTGCCGGGGGGGGACGGGAGACCCAGTACTTC. The full variable domain, completed using reference TRBV30 and TRBJ2-5, is SQTIHQWPATLVQPVGSPLSLECTVEGTSNPNLYWYRQAAGRGLQLLFYSVGIGQISSEVPQNLSASRPQDRQFILSSKKLLLSDSGFYLCAWSAGGGRETQYFGPGTRLLVL.

CDR3 coding DNA: TGTGCCAGCAGCTTGGCCACCGATGAGGCGGGGGGAGAGACCCAGTACTTC. Translation: CASSLATDEAGGETQYF. The chain couples TRBV5-6 to TRBJ2-5, with 8 bases aligning to TRBD2. Germline lookup yields CDR1 SGHDT and CDR2 YYEEEE. The CDR3 runs to 17 residues. The V gene end was trimmed by 0 bases and the J gene end by 4 bases; junction bases not matched to a gene: 11.

J is TRBJ2-5 and V is TRBV7-3; 7 positions agree with TRBD1. V gave up 5 bases and J gave up 4 bases; unmatched junction bases: 7. This CDR3 region has 14 residues. Germline V gives CDR1 SGHTA, CDR2 FQGTGA. The CDR3 is CASSTGTVGETQYF. For the CDR3, the DNA is TGTGCCAGCAGCACAGGGACAGTTGGAGAGACCCAGTACTTC.

The gene calls are TRBV28 and TRBJ2-7, with D tentatively TRBD2 (5 bases). Trimming removed 6 bases from V and 4 bases from J, with 16 bases in between. This CDR3 comprises 14 residues. Germline V gene lookup returns CDR1 MDHEN and CDR2 SYDVKM. CDR3 sequence reads: CASSTGMRRYEQYF. For the CDR3, the DNA is TGTGCCAGCAGCACTGGCATGAGGAGGTACGAGCAGTACTTC.

CDR3 coding DNA: TGCAGCGTTGAGTGGCAGGGCGGGGAGGAGACCCAGTACTTC. Translation gives CSVEWQGGEETQYF. V usage is TRBV29-1 and J usage is TRBJ2-5; possible D gene TRBD2, 6 bases. Germline V gene lookup returns CDR1 SQVTM and CDR2 ANQGSEA. This CDR3 is 14 amino acids long. Trimming removed 3 bases at V and 5 bases at J, with 16 bases between.

This clone was seen more than once but under ten times. The gene calls are TRBV23-1 and TRBJ2-7, with 13 bases aligning to TRBD2. TRBV23-1 is given ORF status, its function remaining uncertain. This CDR3 has 17 amino acids. After removal of 7 bases from V and 0 bases from J, the junction contained 9 bases not matched to a gene. Here the CDR3 reads CASMSVGLAGSSYEQYF. The CDR3 region has the DNA TGCGCCAGCATGTCGGTGGGACTAGCGGGGAGCTCCTACGAGCAGTACTTC.

The rearrangement links TRBV19 to TRBJ2-6; TRBD1 is a possible D gene (7 bases). Trimming stripped 3 bases from V and 3 bases from J, with 15 bases between. CDR1 is LNHDA and CDR2 is SQIVND in the germline V gene (reference sequence). The CDR3 sequence is 17 residues long. CDR3 sequence: CASSIRQGGYGANVLTF. Here the CDR3 DNA reads TGTGCCAGTAGTATCCGACAGGGAGGATATGGGGCCAACGTCCTGACTTTC.

The chain employs TRBV19 and TRBJ1-3, with 9 bases aligning to TRBD1. This CDR3 contains 15 residues. Germline CDR1 is LNHDA and CDR2 is SQIVND (reference sequence). Trimming cost V 10 bases and J 0 bases; bases outside gene matches: 7. In DNA, the CDR3 is TGTGCCACTGGGACAGGGCCCTTCTCTGGAAACACCATATATTTT. Its translation: CATGTGPFSGNTIYF.

The rearrangement joins TRBV7-2 to TRBJ2-5, with TRBD2 matching over 7 bases. The J call may be faulty, since TRBJ2-7 better matches the DNA end. The CDR3 is made up of 14 amino acids. Germline V gives CDR1 SGHTA, CDR2 FQGNSA. The CDR3: CASSSLRGSYEQYF. The CDR3 nucleotides are TGTGCCAGCAGCTCCCTGCGGGGGTCCTACGAGCAGTACTTC.

The chain has TRBV2 and TRBJ2-5; 8 nucleotides agree with TRBD2. V dropped 3 bases and J dropped 6; count of bases not matched to a gene: 12. Germline CDR1 and CDR2: SNHLY and FYNNEI. The CDR3 has 16 amino acids. The CDR3 is CASSEWERGSRKTQYF. DNA for the CDR3: TGTGCCAGCAGTGAGTGGGAGCGGGGGTCCCGCAAGACCCAGTACTTC.

CDR3 sequence (DNA): TGTGCCAGCAGCCAATCGGACAGACCCACTGGAAACACCATATATTTT. Translated, it gives CASSQSDRPTGNTIYF. The chain carries TRBV7-8 and TRBJ1-3; a weak D match, TRBD1 (6 bases). Germline V gene sequence: CDR1 SGHVS, CDR2 FQNEAQ. The CDR3 is 16 amino acids. Trimming took off 5 bases at V and 2 bases at J, with 16 bases between the two ends.